This T cell receptor beta chain is drawn from a study of shared T cell receptors in the human thymus. The data were produced by immunoSEQ multiplex PCR, yet TCRdb's version contains in-frame clones alone and is incomplete. This sample has approximately 730,000 clones, with approximately 83% found just once. This clone has a handful of counts. These data also featured in a second study, about human thymus T cells.

This sequence originates from a girl in the first two years of life with a congenital heart defect. The sequencing input was thymocytes.

The CDR3 loop reads CASSQVYWEAREKLFF. CDR3 DNA sequence: TGCGCCAGCAGCCAAGTCTACTGGGAGGCGCGGGAAAAACTGTTTTTT. V gene TRBV4-1 combines with J gene TRBJ1-4, with D unclear. Germline V CDR1 and CDR2: MGHRA, YSYEKL. Trimming removed 1 base from V and 8 bases from J, with 17 bases in between. This CDR3 is 16 amino acids long.